This T cell receptor (beta chain) was profiled in a study of blood T cell repertoires in COVID-19. Background on the study: The cDNA or gDNA used as material had been derived from T cells, B-cell-depleted T cells, or PBMCs.

Germline-derived CDR1 and CDR2 are LGHDT and YNNKEL (reference sequence). The CDR3 has 15 residues. The V gene lost 1 base and the J gene lost 5 bases, with 12 bases spanning the gap. The data were produced by immunoSEQ multiplex PCR, yet TCRdb's version contains in-frame clones alone and is incomplete. The table has about 200,000 clones, 85% to 90% seen once. This receptor was taken from a young man with active or convalescent COVID-19. What was sequenced was peripheral blood. The chain carries TRBV3-1 (or the pseudogene TRBV3-2) and TRBJ2-1, with D tentatively TRBD2 (7 bases). The CDR3 region is CASSQGAGANNEQFF. CDR3 in DNA: TGTGCCAGCAGCCAAGGGGCGGGGGCCAACAATGAGCAGTTCTTC.